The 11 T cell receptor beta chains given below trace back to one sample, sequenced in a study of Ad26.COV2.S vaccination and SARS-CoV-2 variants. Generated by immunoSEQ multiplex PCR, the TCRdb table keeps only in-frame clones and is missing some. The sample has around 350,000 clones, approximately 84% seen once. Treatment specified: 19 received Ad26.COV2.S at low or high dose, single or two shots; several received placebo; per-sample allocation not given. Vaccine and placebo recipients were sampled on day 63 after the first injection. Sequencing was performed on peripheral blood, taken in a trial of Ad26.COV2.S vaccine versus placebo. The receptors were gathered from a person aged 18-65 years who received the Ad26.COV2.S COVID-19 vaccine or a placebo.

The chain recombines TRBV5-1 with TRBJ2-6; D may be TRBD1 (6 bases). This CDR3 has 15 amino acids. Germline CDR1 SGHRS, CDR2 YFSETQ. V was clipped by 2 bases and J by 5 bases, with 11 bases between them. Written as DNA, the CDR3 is TGCGCCAGCAGCTTACAGGGAGTGAGGGCCAACGTCCTGACTTTC. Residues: CASSLQGVRANVLTF.

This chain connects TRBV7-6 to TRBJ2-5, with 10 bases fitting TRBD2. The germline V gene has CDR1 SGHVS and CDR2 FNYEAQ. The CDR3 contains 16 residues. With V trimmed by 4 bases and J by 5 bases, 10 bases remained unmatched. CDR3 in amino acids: CASSSPQREGPETQYF. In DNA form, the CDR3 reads TGTGCCAGCAGCTCCCCTCAGCGGGAGGGCCCGGAGACCCAGTACTTC.

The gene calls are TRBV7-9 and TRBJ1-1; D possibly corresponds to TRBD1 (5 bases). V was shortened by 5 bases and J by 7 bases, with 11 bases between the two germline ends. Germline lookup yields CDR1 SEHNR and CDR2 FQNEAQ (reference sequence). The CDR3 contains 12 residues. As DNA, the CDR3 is TGTGCCAGCAGCAACAGACAGAATGAAGCTTTCTTT. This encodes CASSNRQNEAFF.

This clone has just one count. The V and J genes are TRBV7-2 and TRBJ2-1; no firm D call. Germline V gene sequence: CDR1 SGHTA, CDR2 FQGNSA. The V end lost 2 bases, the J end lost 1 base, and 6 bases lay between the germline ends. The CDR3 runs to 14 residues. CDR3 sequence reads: CASSLRASYNEQFF. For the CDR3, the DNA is TGTGCCAGCAGCTTAAGGGCTTCCTACAATGAGCAGTTCTTC.

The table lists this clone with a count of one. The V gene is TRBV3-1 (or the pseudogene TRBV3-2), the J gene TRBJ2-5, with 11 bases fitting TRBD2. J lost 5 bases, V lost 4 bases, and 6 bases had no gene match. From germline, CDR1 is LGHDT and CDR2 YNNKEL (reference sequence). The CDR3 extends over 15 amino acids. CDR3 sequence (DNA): TGTGCCAGCAGCCCGGGACTAGCGGTCATGGAGACCCAGTACTTC. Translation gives CASSPGLAVMETQYF.

For the CDR3, the DNA is TGTGCCAGCAGCGGTGGGGTTGGCGGGAGGGCCACAGATACGCAGTATTTT. This translates into CASSGGVGGRATDTQYF. The rearrangement joins TRBV9 to TRBJ2-3, with 9 bases matching TRBD2. CDR3 length: 17 residues. Germline CDR1 is SGDLS and CDR2 is YYNGEE. The V gene end was trimmed by 3 bases and the J gene end by 2 bases; junction bases not matched to a gene: 10.

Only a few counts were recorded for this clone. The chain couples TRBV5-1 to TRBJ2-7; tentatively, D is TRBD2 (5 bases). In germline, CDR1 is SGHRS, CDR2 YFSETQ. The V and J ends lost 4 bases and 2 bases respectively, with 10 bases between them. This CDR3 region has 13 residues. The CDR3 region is CASSLGSAYEQYF. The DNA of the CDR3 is TGCGCCAGCAGCCTAGGGAGCGCCTACGAGCAGTACTTC.

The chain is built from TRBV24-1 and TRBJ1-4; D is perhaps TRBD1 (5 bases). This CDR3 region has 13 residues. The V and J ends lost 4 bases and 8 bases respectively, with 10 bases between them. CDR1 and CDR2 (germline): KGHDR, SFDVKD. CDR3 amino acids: CATSDPGEEKLFF. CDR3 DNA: TGTGCCACCAGTGACCCGGGGGAAGAAAAACTGTTTTTT.

The CDR3 bases are TGTGCCAGCCGGGACCCCAACTATAATTCACCCCTCCACTTT. Translated, it gives CASRDPNYNSPLHF. The V gene is TRBV19, the J gene TRBJ1-6; possible D gene TRBD1, 5 bases. V was clipped by 9 bases and J by 3 bases, with 12 bases between them. Germline V gene data show CDR1 as LNHDA and CDR2 as SQIVND (reference sequence). CDR3 length: 14 residues.

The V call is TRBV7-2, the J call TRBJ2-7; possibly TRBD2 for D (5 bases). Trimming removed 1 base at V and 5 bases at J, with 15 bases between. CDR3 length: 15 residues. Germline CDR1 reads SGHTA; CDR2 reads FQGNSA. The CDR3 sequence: CASSLVTNYPNEQYF. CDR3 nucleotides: TGTGCCAGCAGCTTAGTGACTAACTATCCGAACGAGCAGTACTTC.

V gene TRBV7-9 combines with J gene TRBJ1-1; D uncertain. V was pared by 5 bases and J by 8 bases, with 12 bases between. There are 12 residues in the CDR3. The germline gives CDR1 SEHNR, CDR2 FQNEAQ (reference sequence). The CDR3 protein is CASSPFEGEAFF. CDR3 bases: TGTGCCAGCAGCCCTTTTGAAGGCGAAGCTTTCTTT. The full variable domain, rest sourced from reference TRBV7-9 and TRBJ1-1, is DTGVSQNPRHKITKRGQNVTFRCDPISEHNRLYWYRQTLGQGPEFLTYFQNEAQLEKSRLLSDRFSAERPKGSFSTLEIQRTEQGDSAMYLCASSPFEGEAFFGQGTRLTVV.